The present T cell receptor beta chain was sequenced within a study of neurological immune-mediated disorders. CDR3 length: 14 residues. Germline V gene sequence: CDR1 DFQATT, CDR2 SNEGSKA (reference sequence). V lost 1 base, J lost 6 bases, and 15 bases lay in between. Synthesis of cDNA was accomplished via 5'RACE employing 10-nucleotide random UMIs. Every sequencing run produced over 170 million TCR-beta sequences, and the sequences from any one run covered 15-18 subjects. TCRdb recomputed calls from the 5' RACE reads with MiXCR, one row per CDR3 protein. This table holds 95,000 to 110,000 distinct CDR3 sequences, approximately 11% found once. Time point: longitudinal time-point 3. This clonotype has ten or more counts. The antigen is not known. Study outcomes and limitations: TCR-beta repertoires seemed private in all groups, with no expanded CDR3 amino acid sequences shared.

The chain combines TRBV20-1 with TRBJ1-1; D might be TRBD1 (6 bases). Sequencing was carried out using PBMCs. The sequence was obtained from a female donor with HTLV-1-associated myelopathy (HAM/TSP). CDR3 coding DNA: TGCAGTGCTAGAGGTCGGGGGACAAAGGCTGAAGCTTTCTTT. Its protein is CSARGRGTKAEAFF.